Listed here are 5 T cell receptor beta chains from one sample, sequenced in a study of blood T cell repertoires in COVID-19. Repertoires were generated with immunoSEQ multiplex PCR, while TCRdb's copy carries only in-frame clones and drops some. The top ten hold under 1.1% of the sample, which has some 300,000 clones, almost 90% seen once. Sequenced sample: peripheral blood. Receptors originate from a woman between 40 and 55 years old with COVID-19, enrolled during active disease.

This rearrangement joins TRBV6-5 to TRBJ2-7; possibly TRBD2 for D (5 bases). The germline gives CDR1 MNHEY, CDR2 SVGAGI. This CDR3 has 14 residues. V was clipped by 6 bases and J by 4 bases, with 16 bases between them. CDR3 protein: CASRISSGEYEQYF. The CDR3 nucleotides are TGTGCCAGCAGGATCTCGAGCGGAGAATACGAGCAGTACTTC.

V and J are TRBV11-2 and TRBJ2-2; TRBD2 is a possible D gene (5 bases). CDR1 is SGHAT and CDR2 is FQNNGV in the germline V gene. CDR3 length: 14 amino acids. Trimming cost V 4 bases and J 1 base, with 7 bases left between them. The DNA for the CDR3 is TGTGCCAGCAGCTCCACTAGGAACACCGGGGAGCTGTTTTTT. Translated, it gives CASSSTRNTGELFF.

On this clone itself: This CDR3 is also generated by other DNA sequences in the sample. The chain recombines TRBV5-1 with TRBJ2-2; D is uncertain. The ends were cut back, 0 bases at V and 4 bases at J, with 7 bases in the middle. The CDR3 is 14 amino acids. The germline V gene has CDR1 SGHRS and CDR2 YFSETQ. The CDR3: CASSLGGPTGELFF. The CDR3 region has the DNA TGCGCCAGCAGCTTGGGTGGGCCCACCGGGGAGCTGTTTTTT.

This chain links TRBV28 with TRBJ2-7, with 12 nucleotides matching TRBD1. In germline, CDR1 is MDHEN, CDR2 SYDVKM. V trimming: 5 bases; J trimming: 3 bases; junction bases outside the gene matches: 11. The CDR3 is 17 amino acids. CDR3 nucleotides: TGTGCCAGCAGTCCAATCCCGGGACAGGGGGCCTTCTACGAGCAGTACTTC. Its translation is CASSPIPGQGAFYEQYF. Full variable domain (rest looked up from reference TRBV28 and TRBJ2-7): DVKVTQSSRYLVKRTGEKVFLECVQDMDHENMFWYRQDPGLGLRLIYFSYDVKMKEKGDIPEGYSVSREKKERFSLILESASTNQTSMYLCASSPIPGQGAFYEQYFGPGTRLTVT.

This chain uses TRBV10-3 with TRBJ1-5, with a weak D call TRBD1 (6 bases). V lost 2 bases and J 3 bases, leaving 11 bases between the germline ends. Germline assignment: CDR1 ENHRY and CDR2 SYGVKD. CDR3 length equals 15 residues. CDR3 nucleotides: TGTGCCATCAGTGAGGGAGGGGGGGCCAATCAGCCCCAGCATTTT. Its translation: CAISEGGGANQPQHF.